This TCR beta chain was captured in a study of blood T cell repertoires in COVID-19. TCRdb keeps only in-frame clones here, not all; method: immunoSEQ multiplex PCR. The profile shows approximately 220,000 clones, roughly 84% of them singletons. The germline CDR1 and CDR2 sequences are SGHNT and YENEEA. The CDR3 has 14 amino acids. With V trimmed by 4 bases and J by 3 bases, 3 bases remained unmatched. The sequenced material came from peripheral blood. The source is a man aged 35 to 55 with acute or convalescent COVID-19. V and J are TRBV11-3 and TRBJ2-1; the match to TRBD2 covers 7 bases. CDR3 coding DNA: TGTGCCAGCAGCTCCGGGACTAACTACAATGAGCAGTTCTTC. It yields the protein CASSSGTNYNEQFF.